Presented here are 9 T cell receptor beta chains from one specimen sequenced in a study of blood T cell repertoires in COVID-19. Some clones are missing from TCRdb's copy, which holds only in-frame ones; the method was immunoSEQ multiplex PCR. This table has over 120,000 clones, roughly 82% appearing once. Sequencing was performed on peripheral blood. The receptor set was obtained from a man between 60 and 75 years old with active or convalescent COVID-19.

CDR3 DNA: TGTGCCAGCTCACCACCGACAGCTCCTAACTATGGCTACACCTTC. Amino acid sequence: CASSPPTAPNYGYTF. J is TRBJ1-2 and V is TRBV18; maybe TRBD1 (5 bases). Germline lookup yields CDR1 KGHSH and CDR2 LQKENI. Deletions cut 0 bases from V and 0 bases from J, with 8 bases between. The CDR3 extends over 15 amino acids.

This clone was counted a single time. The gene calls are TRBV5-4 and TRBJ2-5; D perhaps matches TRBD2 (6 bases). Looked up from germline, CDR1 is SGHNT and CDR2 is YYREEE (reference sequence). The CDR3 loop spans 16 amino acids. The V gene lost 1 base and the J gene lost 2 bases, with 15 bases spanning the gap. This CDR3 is CASSLRVLAEQETQYF. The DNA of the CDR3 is TGTGCCAGCAGCTTGCGGGTATTAGCGGAACAAGAGACCCAGTACTTC.

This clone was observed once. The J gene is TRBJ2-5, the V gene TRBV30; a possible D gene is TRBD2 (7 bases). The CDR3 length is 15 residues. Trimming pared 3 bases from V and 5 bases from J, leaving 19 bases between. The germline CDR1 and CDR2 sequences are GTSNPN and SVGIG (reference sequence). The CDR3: CAWRRGGAGEETQYF. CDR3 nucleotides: TGTGCCTGGAGAAGAGGGGGGGCCGGGGAGGAGACCCAGTACTTC.

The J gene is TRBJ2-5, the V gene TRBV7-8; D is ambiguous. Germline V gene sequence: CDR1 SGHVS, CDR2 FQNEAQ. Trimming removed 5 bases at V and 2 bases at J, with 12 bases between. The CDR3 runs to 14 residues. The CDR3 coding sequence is TGTGCCAGCAGCGCGACTGGATTACAAGAGACCCAGTACTTC. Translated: CASSATGLQETQYF.

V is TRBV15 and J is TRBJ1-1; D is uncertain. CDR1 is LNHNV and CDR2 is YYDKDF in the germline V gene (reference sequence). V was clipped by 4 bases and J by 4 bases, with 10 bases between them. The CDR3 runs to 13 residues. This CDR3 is CATSNTGSTEAFF. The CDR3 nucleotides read TGTGCCACCAGCAACACGGGGAGCACTGAAGCTTTCTTT.

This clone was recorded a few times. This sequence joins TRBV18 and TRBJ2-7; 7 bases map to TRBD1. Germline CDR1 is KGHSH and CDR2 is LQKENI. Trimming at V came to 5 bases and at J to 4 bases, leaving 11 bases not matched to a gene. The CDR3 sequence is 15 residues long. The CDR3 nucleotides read TGTGCCAGCTCATCCCGACAGGGTACGGTTTACGAGCAGTACTTC. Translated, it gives CASSSRQGTVYEQYF.

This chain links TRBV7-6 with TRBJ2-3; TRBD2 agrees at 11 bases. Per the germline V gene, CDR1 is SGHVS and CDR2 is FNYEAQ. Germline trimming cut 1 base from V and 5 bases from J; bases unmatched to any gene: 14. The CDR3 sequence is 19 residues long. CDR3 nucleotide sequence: TGTGCCAGCAGCTTAGAAGCTAGCGGGGGGAAGAGGACCTTAGATACGCAGTATTTT. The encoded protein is CASSLEASGGKRTLDTQYF. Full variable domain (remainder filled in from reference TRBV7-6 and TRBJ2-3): GAGVSQSPRYKVTKRGQDVALRCDPISGHVSLYWYRQALGQGPEFLTYFNYEAQQDKSGLPNDRFSAERPEGSISTLTIQRTEQRDSAMYRCASSLEASGGKRTLDTQYFGPGTRLTVL.

CDR3 in amino acids: CASSTTGGAFF. The DNA for the CDR3 is TGTGCCAGCAGTACGACAGGGGGCGCTTTCTTT. The V call is TRBV6-5, the J call TRBJ1-1; 10 nucleotides match TRBD1. V was clipped by 5 bases and J by 11 bases; unmatched bases: 2. The length of the CDR3 is 11 residues. The germline CDR1 and CDR2 sequences are MNHEY and SVGAGI.

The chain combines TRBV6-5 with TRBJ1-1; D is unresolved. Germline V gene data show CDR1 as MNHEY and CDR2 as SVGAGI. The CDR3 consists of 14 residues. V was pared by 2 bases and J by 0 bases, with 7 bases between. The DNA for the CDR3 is TGTGCCAGCAGTTACGGTGGCCTGAACACTGAAGCTTTCTTT. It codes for CASSYGGLNTEAFF.